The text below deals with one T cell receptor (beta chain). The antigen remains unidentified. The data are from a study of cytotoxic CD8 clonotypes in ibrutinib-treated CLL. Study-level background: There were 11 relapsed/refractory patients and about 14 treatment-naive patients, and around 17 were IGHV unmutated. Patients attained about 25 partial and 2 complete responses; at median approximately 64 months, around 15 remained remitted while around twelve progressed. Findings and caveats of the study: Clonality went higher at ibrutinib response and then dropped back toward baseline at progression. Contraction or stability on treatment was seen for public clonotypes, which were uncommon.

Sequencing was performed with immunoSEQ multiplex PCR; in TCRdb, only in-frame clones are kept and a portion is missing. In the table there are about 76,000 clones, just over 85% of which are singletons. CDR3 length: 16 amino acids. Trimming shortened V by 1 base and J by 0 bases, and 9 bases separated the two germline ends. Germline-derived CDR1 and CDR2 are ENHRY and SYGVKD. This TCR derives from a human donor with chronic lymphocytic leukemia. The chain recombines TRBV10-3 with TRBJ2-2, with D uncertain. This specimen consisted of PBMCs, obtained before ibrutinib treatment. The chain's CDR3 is CAISELGSSNTGELFF. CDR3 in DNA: TGTGCCATCAGTGAGTTAGGCAGTTCGAACACCGGGGAGCTGTTTTTT.